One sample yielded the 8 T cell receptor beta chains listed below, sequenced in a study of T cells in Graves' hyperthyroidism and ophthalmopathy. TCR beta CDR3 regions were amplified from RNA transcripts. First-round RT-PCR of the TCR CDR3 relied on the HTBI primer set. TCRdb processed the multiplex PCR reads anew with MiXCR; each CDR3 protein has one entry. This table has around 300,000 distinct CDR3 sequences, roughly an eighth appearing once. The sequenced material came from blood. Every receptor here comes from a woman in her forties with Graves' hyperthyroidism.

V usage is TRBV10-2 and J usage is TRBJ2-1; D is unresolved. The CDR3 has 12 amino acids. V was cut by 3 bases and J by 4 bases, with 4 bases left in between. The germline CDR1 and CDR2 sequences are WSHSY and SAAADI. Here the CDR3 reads CASSEPYNEQFF. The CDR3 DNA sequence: TGCGCCAGCAGTGAACCATACAATGAGCAGTTCTTC.

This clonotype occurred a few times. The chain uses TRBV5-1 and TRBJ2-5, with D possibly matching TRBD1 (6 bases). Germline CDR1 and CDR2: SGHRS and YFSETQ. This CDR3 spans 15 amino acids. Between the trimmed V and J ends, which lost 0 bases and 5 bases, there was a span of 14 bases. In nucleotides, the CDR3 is TGCGCCAGCAGCTTGGAGGCAGGGGCCGGGGAGACCCAGTACTTC. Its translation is CASSLEAGAGETQYF.

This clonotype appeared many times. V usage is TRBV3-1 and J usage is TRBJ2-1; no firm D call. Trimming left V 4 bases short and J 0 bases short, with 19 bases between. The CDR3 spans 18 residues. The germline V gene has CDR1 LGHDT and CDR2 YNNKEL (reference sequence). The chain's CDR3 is CASSRVWVGTSSYNEQFF. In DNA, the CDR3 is TGTGCCAGCAGCCGGGTATGGGTCGGTACAAGCTCCTACAATGAGCAGTTCTTC.

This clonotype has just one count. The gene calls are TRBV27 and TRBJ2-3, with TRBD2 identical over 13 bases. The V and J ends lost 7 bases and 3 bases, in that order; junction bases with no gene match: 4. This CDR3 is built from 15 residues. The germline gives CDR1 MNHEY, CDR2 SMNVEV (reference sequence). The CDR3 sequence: CASMGLAGTTDTQYF. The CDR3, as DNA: TGTGCCAGCATGGGACTAGCGGGAACTACAGATACGCAGTATTTT.

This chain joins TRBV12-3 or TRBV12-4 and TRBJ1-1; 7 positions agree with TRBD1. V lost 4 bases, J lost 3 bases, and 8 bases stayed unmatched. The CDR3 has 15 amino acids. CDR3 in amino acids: CASSSTGAVDTEAFF. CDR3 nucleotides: TGTGCCAGCAGTTCAACAGGGGCGGTTGACACTGAAGCTTTCTTT.

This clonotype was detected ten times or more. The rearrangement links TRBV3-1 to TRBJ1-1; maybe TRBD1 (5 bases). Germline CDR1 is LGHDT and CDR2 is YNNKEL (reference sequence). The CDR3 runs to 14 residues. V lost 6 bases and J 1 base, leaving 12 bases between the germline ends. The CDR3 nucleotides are TGTGCCAGCAGACGTACGGGGCAGAACACTGAAGCTTTCTTT. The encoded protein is CASRRTGQNTEAFF.

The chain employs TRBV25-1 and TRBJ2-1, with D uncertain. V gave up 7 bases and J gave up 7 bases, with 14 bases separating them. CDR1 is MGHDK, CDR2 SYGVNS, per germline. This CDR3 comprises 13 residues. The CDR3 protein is CASIGRRGNEQFF. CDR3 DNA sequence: TGTGCCAGCATAGGGCGGCGAGGTAATGAGCAGTTCTTC.

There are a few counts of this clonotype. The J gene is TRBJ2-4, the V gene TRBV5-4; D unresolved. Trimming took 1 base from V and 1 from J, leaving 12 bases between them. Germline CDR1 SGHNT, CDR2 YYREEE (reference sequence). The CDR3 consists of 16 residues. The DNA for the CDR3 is TGTGCCAGCAGCTTGTACGCTGGGAAGGCCAAAAACATTCAGTACTTC. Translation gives CASSLYAGKAKNIQYF. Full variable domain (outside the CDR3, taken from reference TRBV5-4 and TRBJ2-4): ETGVTQSPTHLIKTRGQQVTLRCSSQSGHNTVSWYQQALGQGPQFIFQYYREEENGRGNFPPRFSGLQFPNYSSELNVNALELDDSALYLCASSLYAGKAKNIQYFGAGTRLSVL.